This section outlines one TCR beta chain sequence together with its context. Its cognate antigen is unknown. These data belong to a study of regulatory T cells in long-lasting Graves disease. Looking at the study overall: Antithyroid drugs had been given to newly diagnosed Graves' patients for under 3 months. Study observations and caveats: Persistent disease favored TRBV28, TRBJ1-2 and TRBJ2-5. Tissue studied was limited to peripheral blood, excluding thyroid tissue. Fewer public clonotypes were shared by new patients (approximately 970) than by persistent patients (around 2,800).

Time point in this sample: newly diagnosed GD, antithyroid drugs for less than 3 months. After RNA was extracted from PBMCs, the TCR library was made from it. V was cut by 5 bases and J by 2 bases, with 12 bases left in between. The CDR3 covers 14 residues. Germline V gene lookup returns CDR1 SGHAT and CDR2 FQNNGV. Construction of the TCR beta libraries employed iRepertoire HTBI primers in conjunction with Arm-PCR of CDR3 regions. TCRdb re-analysed the multiplex PCR reads in MiXCR, keeping a single row per CDR3 protein. The top ten hold approximately 20% of the sample, which has approximately 210,000 distinct CDR3 sequences, about 17% seen once.

The source of this sequence is a female donor with Graves disease. The starting material was peripheral blood mononuclear cells (PBMCs), obtained at new diagnosis, from a patient treated with antithyroid drugs. J is TRBJ1-2 and V is TRBV11-2; no firm D call. CDR3 bases: TGTGCCAGCAGCACTCGGACGGAGAACTATGGCTACACCTTC. This sequence encodes CASSTRTENYGYTF.